Listed here are 2 T cell receptor beta chains from one sample, sequenced in a study of neurological immune-mediated disorders. TCRdb used MiXCR to reprocess the 5' RACE reads, holding one entry per CDR3 protein. Of 100,000 to 150,000 distinct CDR3 sequences in the sample, more than 2.5% were seen once. The specimen was PBMCs. These receptors originate from a woman between 25 and 40 years old with multiple sclerosis.

At least ten counts were recorded for this clonotype. V usage is TRBV7-8 and J usage is TRBJ1-5; D not resolved. The CDR3 consists of 14 residues. From germline, CDR1 is SGHVS and CDR2 FQNEAQ. V was cut by 5 bases and J by 6 bases, with 14 bases left in between. The DNA of the CDR3 is TGTGCCAGCAGCGCCCGGTTTAATGGTCAGCCCCAGCATTTT. It translates to CASSARFNGQPQHF. Full variable domain (remainder filled in from reference TRBV7-8 and TRBJ1-5): GAGVSQSPRYKVAKRGQDVALRCDPISGHVSLFWYQQALGQGPEFLTYFQNEAQLDKSGLPSDRFFAERPEGSVSTLKIQRTQQEDSAVYLCASSARFNGQPQHFGDGTRLSIL.

This clonotype was recorded many times. The V and J genes are TRBV20-1 and TRBJ1-1, with unresolved D. The CDR3 consists of 11 residues. V was pared by 3 bases and J by 3 bases, with 5 bases between. In germline, CDR1 is DFQATT, CDR2 SNEGSKA (reference sequence). CDR3 residues: CSASLDTEAFF. The CDR3 coding sequence is TGCAGTGCTAGTTTGGACACTGAAGCTTTCTTT.